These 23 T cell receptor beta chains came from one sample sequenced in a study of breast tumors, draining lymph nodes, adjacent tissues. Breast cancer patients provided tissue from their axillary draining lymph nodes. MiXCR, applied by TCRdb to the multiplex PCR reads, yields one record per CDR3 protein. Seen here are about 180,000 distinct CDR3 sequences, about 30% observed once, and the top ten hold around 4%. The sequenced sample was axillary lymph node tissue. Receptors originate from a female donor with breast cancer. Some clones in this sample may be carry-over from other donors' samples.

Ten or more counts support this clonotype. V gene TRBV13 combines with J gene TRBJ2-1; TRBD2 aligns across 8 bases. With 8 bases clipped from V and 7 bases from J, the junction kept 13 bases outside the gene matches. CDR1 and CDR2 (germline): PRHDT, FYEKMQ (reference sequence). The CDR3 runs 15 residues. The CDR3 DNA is TGTGCCAGCGTCATGCTCAGCGGGGGAAGGAATGAGCAGTTCTTC. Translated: CASVMLSGGRNEQFF. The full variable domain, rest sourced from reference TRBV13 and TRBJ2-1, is AAGVIQSPRHLIKEKRETATLKCYPIPRHDTVYWYQQGPGQDPQFLISFYEKMQSDKGSIPDRFSAQQFSDYHSELNMSSLELGDSALYFCASVMLSGGRNEQFFGPGTRLTVL.

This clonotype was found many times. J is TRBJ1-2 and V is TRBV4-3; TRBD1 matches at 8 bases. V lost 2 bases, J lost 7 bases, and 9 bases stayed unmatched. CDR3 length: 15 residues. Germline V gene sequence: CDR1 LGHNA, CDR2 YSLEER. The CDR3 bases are TGCGCCAGCAGCCAACTACAGGGGGTTTCGAGTGGCTACACCTTC. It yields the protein CASSQLQGVSSGYTF.

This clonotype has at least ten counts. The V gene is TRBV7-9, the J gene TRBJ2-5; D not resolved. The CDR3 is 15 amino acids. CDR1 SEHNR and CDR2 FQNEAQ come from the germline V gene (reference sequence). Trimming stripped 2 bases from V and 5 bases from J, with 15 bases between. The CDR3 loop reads CASSLLVQRGETQYF. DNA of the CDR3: TGTGCCAGCAGCTTACTGGTCCAGCGTGGGGAGACCCAGTACTTC. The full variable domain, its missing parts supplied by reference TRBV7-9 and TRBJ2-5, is DTGVSQNPRHKITKRGQNVTFRCDPISEHNRLYWYRQTLGQGPEFLTYFQNEAQLEKSRLLSDRFSAERPKGSFSTLEIQRTEQGDSAMYLCASSLLVQRGETQYFGPGTRLLVL.

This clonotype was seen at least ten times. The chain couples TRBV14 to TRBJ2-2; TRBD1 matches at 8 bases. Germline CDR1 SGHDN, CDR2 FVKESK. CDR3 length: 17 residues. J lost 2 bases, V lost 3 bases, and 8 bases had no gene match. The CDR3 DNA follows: TGTGCCAGCAGCCATATCCGACAGGGGACAAACACCGGGGAGCTGTTTTTT. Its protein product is CASSHIRQGTNTGELFF. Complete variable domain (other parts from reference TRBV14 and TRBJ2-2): EAGVTQFPSHSVIEKGQTVTLRCDPISGHDNLYWYRRVMGKEIKFLLHFVKESKQDESGMPNNRFLAERTGGTYSTLKVQPAELEDSGVYFCASSHIRQGTNTGELFFGEGSRLTVL.

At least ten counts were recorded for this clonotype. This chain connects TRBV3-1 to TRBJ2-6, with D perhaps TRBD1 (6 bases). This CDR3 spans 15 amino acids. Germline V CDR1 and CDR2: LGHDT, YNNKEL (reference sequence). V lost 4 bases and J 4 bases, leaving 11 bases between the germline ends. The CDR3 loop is CASSRTGSGANVLTF. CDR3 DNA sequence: TGTGCCAGCAGCCGAACAGGGTCGGGGGCCAACGTCCTGACTTTC.

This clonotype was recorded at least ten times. This chain's CDR3 is CASSLSDRVTYEQYF. The CDR3 region has the DNA TGTGCCAGCAGTTTATCGGACAGGGTCACCTACGAGCAGTACTTC. This rearrangement joins TRBV12-3 or TRBV12-4 to TRBJ2-7; 8 bases fit TRBD1. The J segment lost 2 bases and the V segment lost 2 bases, leaving 5 bases of the junction unmatched. The CDR3 contains 15 residues.

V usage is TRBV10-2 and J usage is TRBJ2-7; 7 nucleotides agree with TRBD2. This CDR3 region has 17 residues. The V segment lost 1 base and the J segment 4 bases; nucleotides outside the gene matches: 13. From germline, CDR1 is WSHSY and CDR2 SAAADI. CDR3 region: CASSEYKRGGSGYEQYF. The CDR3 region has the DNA TGCGCCAGCAGTGAGTACAAGCGGGGCGGGAGCGGGTACGAGCAGTACTTC.

The CDR3 loop is CAISDSGTGGLYLGYTF. In nucleotides, the CDR3 is TGTGCCATCAGTGACTCCGGGACAGGGGGCCTCTACTTGGGCTACACCTTC. The rearrangement links TRBV10-3 to TRBJ1-2, with TRBD1 identical over 12 bases. Germline values: CDR1 ENHRY, CDR2 SYGVKD. With 3 bases clipped from V and 8 bases from J, the junction kept 13 bases outside the gene matches. CDR3 size: 17 residues.

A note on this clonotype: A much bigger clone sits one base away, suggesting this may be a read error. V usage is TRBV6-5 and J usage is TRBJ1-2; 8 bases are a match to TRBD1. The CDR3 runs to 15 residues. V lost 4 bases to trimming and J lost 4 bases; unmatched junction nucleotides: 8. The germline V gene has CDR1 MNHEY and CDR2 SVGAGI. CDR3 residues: CASSSSDREVYGYTF. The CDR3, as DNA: TGTGCCAGCAGTTCCTCGGACAGGGAGGTCTATGGCTACACCTTC.

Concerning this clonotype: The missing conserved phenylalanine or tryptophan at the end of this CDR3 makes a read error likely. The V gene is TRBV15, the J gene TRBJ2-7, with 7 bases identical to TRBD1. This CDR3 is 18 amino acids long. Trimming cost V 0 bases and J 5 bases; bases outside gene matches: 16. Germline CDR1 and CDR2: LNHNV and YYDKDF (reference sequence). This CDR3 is CATSRDRLSPDRTDEQYL. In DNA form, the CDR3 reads TGTGCCACCAGCAGAGATCGGCTATCACCGGACAGGACTGACGAGCAGTACCTC.

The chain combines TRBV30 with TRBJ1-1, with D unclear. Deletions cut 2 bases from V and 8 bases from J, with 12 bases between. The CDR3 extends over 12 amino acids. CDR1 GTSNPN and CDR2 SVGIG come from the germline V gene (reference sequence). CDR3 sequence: CAWSLERNEAFF. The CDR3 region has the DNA TGTGCCTGGAGTTTGGAGCGTAACGAAGCTTTCTTT. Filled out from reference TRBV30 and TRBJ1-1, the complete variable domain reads SQTIHQWPATLVQPVGSPLSLECTVEGTSNPNLYWYRQAAGRGLQLLFYSVGIGQISSEVPQNLSASRPQDRQFILSSKKLLLSDSGFYLCAWSLERNEAFFGQGTRLTVV.

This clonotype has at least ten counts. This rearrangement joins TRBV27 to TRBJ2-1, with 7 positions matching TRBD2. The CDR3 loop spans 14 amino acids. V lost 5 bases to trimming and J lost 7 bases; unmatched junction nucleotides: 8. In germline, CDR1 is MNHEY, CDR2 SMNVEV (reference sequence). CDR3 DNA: TGTGCCAGCAGTCCGTCGGGACTAAGAAATGAGCAGTTCTTC. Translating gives CASSPSGLRNEQFF.

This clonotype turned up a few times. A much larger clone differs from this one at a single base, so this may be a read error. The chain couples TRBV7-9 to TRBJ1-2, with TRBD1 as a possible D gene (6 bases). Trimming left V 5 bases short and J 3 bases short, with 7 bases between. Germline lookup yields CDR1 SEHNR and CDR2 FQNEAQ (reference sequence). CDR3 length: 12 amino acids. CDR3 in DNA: TGTGCCAGCAGCAGACAGGACTATGGCTACACCTTC. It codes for CASSRQDYGYTF.

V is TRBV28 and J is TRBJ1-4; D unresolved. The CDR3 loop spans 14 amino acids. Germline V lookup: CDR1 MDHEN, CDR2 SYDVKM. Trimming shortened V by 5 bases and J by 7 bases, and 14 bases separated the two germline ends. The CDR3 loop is CASSHTSGAEKLFF. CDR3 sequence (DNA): TGTGCCAGCAGTCACACTTCGGGTGCTGAAAAACTGTTTTTT.

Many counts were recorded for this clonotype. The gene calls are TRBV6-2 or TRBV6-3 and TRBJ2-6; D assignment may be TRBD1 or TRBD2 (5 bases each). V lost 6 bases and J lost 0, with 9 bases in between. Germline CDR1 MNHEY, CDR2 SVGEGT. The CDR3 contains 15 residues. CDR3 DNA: TGTGCCAGCAGCCCCGGGACCTCTGGGGCCAACGTCCTGACTTTC. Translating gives CASSPGTSGANVLTF.

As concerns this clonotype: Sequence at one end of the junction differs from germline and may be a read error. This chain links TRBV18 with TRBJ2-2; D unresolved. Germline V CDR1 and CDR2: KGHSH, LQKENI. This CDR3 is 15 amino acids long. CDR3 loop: CASSPPKSLSGELFF. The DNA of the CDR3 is TGCGCCAGCTCACCACCCAAAAGTCTTTCCGGGGAGCTGTTTTTT.

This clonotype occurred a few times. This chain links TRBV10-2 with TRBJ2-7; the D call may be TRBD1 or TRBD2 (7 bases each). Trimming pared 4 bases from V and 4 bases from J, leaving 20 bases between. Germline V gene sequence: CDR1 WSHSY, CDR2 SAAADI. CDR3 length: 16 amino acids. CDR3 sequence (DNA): TGCGCCAGCAGTGCGCAGGGGGGGGGGGGGGGGTACGAGCAGTACTTC. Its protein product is CASSAQGGGGGYEQYF.

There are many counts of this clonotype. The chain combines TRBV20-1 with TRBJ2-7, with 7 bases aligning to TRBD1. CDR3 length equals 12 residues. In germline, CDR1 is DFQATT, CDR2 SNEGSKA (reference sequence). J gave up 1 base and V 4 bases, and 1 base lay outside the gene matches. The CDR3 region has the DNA TGCAGTGCTATGACAGGGTCCTACGAGCAGTACTTC. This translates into CSAMTGSYEQYF.

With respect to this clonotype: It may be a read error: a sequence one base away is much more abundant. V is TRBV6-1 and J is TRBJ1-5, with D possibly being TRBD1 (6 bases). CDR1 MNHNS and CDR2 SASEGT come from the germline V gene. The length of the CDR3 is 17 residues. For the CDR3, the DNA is TGTGCCAGCAGTTTACGGGACATTCTTCTTAGCAATCAGCCCCAGCGTTTT. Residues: CASSLRDILLSNQPQRF.

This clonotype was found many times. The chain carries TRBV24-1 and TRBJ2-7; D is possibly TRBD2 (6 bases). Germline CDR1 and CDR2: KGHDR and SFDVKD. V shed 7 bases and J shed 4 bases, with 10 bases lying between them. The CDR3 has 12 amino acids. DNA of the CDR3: TGTGCCACCAGCGGGGGTGGATACGAGCAGTACTTC. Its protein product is CATSGGGYEQYF.

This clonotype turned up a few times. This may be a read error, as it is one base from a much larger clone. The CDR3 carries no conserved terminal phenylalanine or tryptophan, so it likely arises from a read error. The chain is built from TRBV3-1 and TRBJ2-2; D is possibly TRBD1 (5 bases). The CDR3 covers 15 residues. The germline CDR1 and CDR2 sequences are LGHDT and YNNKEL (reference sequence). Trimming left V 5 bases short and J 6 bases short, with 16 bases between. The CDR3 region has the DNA TGTGCCAGCAGCAGACAAGGGGTGTGGGCCGGGGAGCTGTTTTCT. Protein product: CASSRQGVWAGELFS.

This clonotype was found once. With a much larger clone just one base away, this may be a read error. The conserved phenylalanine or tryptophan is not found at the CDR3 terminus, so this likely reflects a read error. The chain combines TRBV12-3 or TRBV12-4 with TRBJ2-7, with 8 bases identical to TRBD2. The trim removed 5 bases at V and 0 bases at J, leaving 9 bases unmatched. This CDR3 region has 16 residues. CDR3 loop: CASSEAGGRSSYEQYL. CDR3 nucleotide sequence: TGTGCCAGCAGTGAAGCCGGCGGGAGGAGCTCCTACGAGCAGTACCTC.

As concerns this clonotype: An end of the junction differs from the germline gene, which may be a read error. The DNA of the CDR3 is TGCAGCTTTGAGCGGGGGGCCACGGATGAGCAGTTCTTC. It yields the protein CSFERGATDEQFF. This chain connects TRBV29-1 to TRBJ2-1; the match to TRBD2 covers 9 bases. This CDR3 is 13 amino acids long. Germline loops: CDR1 SQVTM, CDR2 ANQGSEA.